This is a list of T cell receptor beta chains from one sample in a study of shared clonotypes between healthy human individuals. Sequencing used immunoSEQ multiplex PCR; TCRdb keeps in-frame clones, though not all of them. Found here are millions of clones, roughly 93% of them singletons; the top ten hold under 0.45%. Sequences were obtained from naive CD4+ T cells from PBMCs. The receptors derive from a man aged 18 to 30 in good health. Some clones in this sample may be carry-over from other donors' samples. Each CDR3 is given with its conserved first and last residue. Fields, in order: clone size, V gene, D gene, J gene, CDR3 protein, CDR3 DNA. D genes are given only for firm matches. Size values are once, few and many counts, or a class for expanded clones, and some rows have none.

NA	TRBV5-1	TRBD1	TRBJ1-2	CASSAGQGSWGYTF	TGCGCCAGCAGCGCCGGACAGGGAAGTTGGGGCTACACCTTC
NA	TRBV11-2	NA	TRBJ1-1	CASSLDPGFRNTEAFF	TGTGCCAGCAGCTTAGACCCCGGGTTTAGGAACACTGAAGCTTTCTTT
NA	TRBV5-4	NA	TRBJ2-6	CASTMAGANVLTF	TGTGCCAGCACCATGGCGGGGGCCAACGTCCTGACTTTC
NA	TRBV11-2	NA	TRBJ2-7	CASRWDRMYEQYF	TGTGCCAGCAGGTGGGACCGAATGTACGAGCAGTACTTC
NA	TRBV7-2	TRBD2	TRBJ2-7	CASSSELAGLYEQYF	TGTGCCAGCAGCTCCGAACTAGCGGGCCTCTACGAGCAGTACTTC
few	TRBV5-1	TRBD1	TRBJ1-4	CASSEIGQGEKLFF	TGCGCCAGCAGCGAGATAGGACAGGGAGAAAAACTGTTTTTT
NA	TRBV18	TRBD1	TRBJ1-4	CASSPGQGLANEKLFF	TGTGCCAGCTCGCCGGGACAGGGTCTCGCTAATGAAAAACTGTTTTTT
NA	TRBV4-2	TRBD2	TRBJ2-5	CASSLTLAGGQETQYF	TGTGCCAGCAGCCTCACCCTAGCGGGAGGGCAAGAGACCCAGTACTTC
NA	TRBV6-5	NA	TRBJ2-7	CAARGRYEQYF	TGTGCGGCGAGGGGCCGCTACGAGCAGTACTTC
NA	TRBV29-1	TRBD1	TRBJ1-1	CSVEGGVTGVSFF	TGCAGCGTTGAAGGGGGGGTGACAGGGGTATCTTTCTTT
NA	TRBV7-9	TRBD2	TRBJ2-1	CASSPPSGRGSYNEQFF	TGTGCCAGCAGCCCCCCCTCGGGGAGGGGCTCCTACAATGAGCAGTTCTTC
NA	TRBV5-1	TRBD2	TRBJ2-3	CASSPGLAGSTDTQYF	TGCGCCAGCAGCCCCGGACTAGCGGGAAGCACAGATACGCAGTATTTT
NA	TRBV28	NA	TRBJ1-1	CASSLQGKEAFF	TGTGCCAGCAGTCTCCAGGGAAAGGAAGCTTTCTTT
NA	TRBV6-1	NA	TRBJ1-5	CASSEMWWVSNQPQHF	TGTGCCAGCAGTGAAATGTGGTGGGTTTCCAATCAGCCCCAGCATTTT
NA	TRBV29-1	TRBD2	TRBJ2-7	CSVGRLAGGEQYF	TGCAGCGTTGGGCGACTAGCGGGGGGGGAGCAGTACTTC
NA	TRBV27	NA	TRBJ2-5	CASSLTPRRETQYF	TGTGCCAGCAGTTTAACTCCCAGGCGGGAGACCCAGTACTTC
NA	TRBV15	NA	TRBJ2-3	CATSRDPPTQYF	TGTGCCACCAGCAGAGATCCCCCCACGCAGTATTTT
NA	TRBV18	NA	TRBJ1-2	CASSATGNYGYTF	TGTGCCAGCTCAGCGACAGGAAACTATGGCTACACCTTC
NA	TRBV28	NA	TRBJ2-6	CASRPQGSGANVLTF	TGTGCCAGCAGACCACAGGGCTCTGGGGCCAACGTCCTGACTTTC
once	TRBV5-1	NA	TRBJ1-1	CASSPDGNTEAFF	TGCGCCAGCAGCCCGGACGGCAACACTGAAGCTTTCTTT
once	TRBV28	TRBD1	TRBJ1-4	CASRGRRGQGFEKLFF	TGTGCCAGCCGGGGGAGGAGGGGACAGGGATTTGAAAAACTGTTTTTT
NA	TRBV7-3	TRBD1	TRBJ2-1	CASSLGTGGLAGGNEQFF	TGTGCCAGCAGCCTAGGGACAGGGGGCCTGGCCGGAGGGAATGAGCAGTTCTTC
NA	TRBV7-2	NA	TRBJ2-1	CASSETGPQFF	TGTGCCAGCAGCGAAACCGGGCCGCAGTTCTTC
NA	TRBV6-4	NA	TRBJ1-2	CASSGELGDYGYTF	TGTGCCAGCAGTGGCGAACTGGGCGACTATGGCTACACCTTC
NA	TRBV10-3	NA	TRBJ2-7	CAISEPGRGILDEQYF	TGTGCCATCAGTGAACCCGGGAGAGGGATACTCGACGAGCAGTACTTC
NA	TRBV29-1	TRBD1	TRBJ1-1	CSVRGLRGTEAFF	TGCAGCGTTAGGGGGCTCCGGGGCACTGAAGCTTTCTTT
NA	TRBV6-6	TRBD1	TRBJ1-5	CASSPGQVRDQPQHF	TGTGCCAGCAGCCCTGGACAGGTAAGGGATCAGCCCCAGCATTTT
NA	TRBV2	NA	TRBJ2-3	CASTARGMKADTQYF	TGTGCCAGCACTGCACGGGGTATGAAAGCAGATACGCAGTATTTT
NA	TRBV25-1	NA	TRBJ2-5	CASSVGGGSETQYF	TGTGCCAGCAGTGTTGGGGGCGGTTCGGAGACCCAGTACTTC
NA	TRBV2	TRBD1	TRBJ2-3	CASSARDRSTDTQYF	TGTGCCAGCAGCGCCCGGGACAGAAGCACAGATACGCAGTATTTT
NA	TRBV10-3	TRBD2	TRBJ2-7	CATQTSGYEQYF	TGTGCCACCCAGACTAGCGGCTACGAGCAGTACTTC